This TCR beta chain was identified during a study of T cell changes during pregnancy in multiple sclerosis. The assay was immunoSEQ multiplex PCR, and TCRdb's table has in-frame clones only and misses some. The top ten hold roughly 0.61% of the sample, which has roughly 40,000 clones, just under 95% seen once. V lost 0 bases to trimming and J lost 8 bases; unmatched junction nucleotides: 10. The CDR3 runs 15 residues. Germline V gene sequence: CDR1 SQVTM, CDR2 ANQGSEA. Here the sequenced sample was CD4+ T cells from peripheral blood mononuclear cells, taken in the first trimester of pregnancy. The chain has TRBV29-1 and TRBJ1-3, with 7 bases lining up with TRBD1. The sequence came from a female donor with multiple sclerosis, enrolled in a pregnancy study. The CDR3 protein is CSVEDERGRGDTIYF. CDR3 DNA: TGCAGCGTTGAAGATGAAAGGGGGCGCGGGGACACCATATATTTT. The entire variable domain, with the rest obtained from reference TRBV29-1 and TRBJ1-3, is as follows: SAVISQKPSRDICQRGTSLTIQCQVDSQVTMMFWYRQQPGQSLTLIATANQGSEATYESGFVIDKFPISRPNLTFSTLTVSNMSPEDSSIYLCSVEDERGRGDTIYFGEGSWLTVV.